The subject of this entry is one T cell receptor beta chain. Its antigen is not known. The source of the sample is a study of healthy donors' naive CD4 and CD8 T cells. Turning to the study itself: Three donor age groups were sampled: 20-25, 40-50 and 60-70 years; half female.

General observations from the study: Positive CDR3 charge linked to CD4+ cells, negative to CD8+ cells. Alpha and beta chains were sequenced in bulk without pairing. Most V and J genes were reportedly biased between naive CD4+ and CD8+ cells.

A linear amplification protocol produced the TCR libraries from roughly 550 ng of total RNA. From the reads, TCRdb called clonotypes with MiXCR, one entry per CDR3 protein. Here the sample spans roughly 200,000 distinct CDR3 sequences, about 74% being singletons. There are 14 residues in the CDR3. The V end was cut by 2 bases, the J end by 4 bases, with 14 bases between. Per the germline V gene, CDR1 is SQVTM and CDR2 is ANQGSEA. The clonotype originates from a pool of human donors in good health; the sample pools cells from several healthy donors. Sample: naive CD4+ and CD8+ T cells sorted from blood, pooled from several donors. The chain carries TRBV29-1 and TRBJ1-2; no firm D call. CDR3 protein: CSVEPRLGGYGYTF. Written as DNA, the CDR3 is TGCAGCGTTGAACCTAGACTTGGCGGCTATGGCTACACCTTC.